The source of this TCR beta chain is a study of CD8 T cells in ankylosing spondylitis. This clonotype was counted many times. The antigen remains undetermined. Points from the study as a whole: Blood of patients with ankylosing spondylitis appeared to be characterized by a TCR beta motif of about 8 highly homologous variants.

A single record per CDR3 protein comes from TCRdb applying MiXCR to the 5' RACE reads. The sample yields more than 400,000 distinct CDR3 sequences, over 4% seen once. The trim removed 4 bases at V and 3 bases at J, leaving 8 bases unmatched. CDR3 length: 14 residues. CDR1 and CDR2 from the germline V gene are SQVTM and ANQGSEA. The sample comprised blood, either unsorted or a sorted T cell fraction (not recorded which). The chain employs TRBV29-1 and TRBJ2-5; TRBD1 aligns across 7 bases. This TCR was recovered from a male donor with ankylosing spondylitis. CDR3 nucleotide sequence: TGCAGCGTTGGAAGACAGGGAAGGGAAGAGACCCAGTACTTC. Its translation is CSVGRQGREETQYF.